The rows below give T cell receptor beta chains drawn from one sample of a study of blood T cell repertoires in COVID-19. Here immunoSEQ multiplex PCR was the method, and the copy in TCRdb shows in-frame clones only, minus some. The table records tens of thousands of clones, more than 75% of them present only once. Sequencing was done on a sample of peripheral blood. Source of these receptors: a human donor in a cohort sampled during active COVID-19. Each CDR3 is given with its conserved first and last residue. A D gene is named only where the DNA matches it firmly. Part of the rows lack a size; the others show once, few, many or a class for expanded clones.

j_call	clone_size	d_call	v_call	cdr3_nt	cdr3_aa
TRBJ2-2	.	TRBD2	TRBV19	TGTGCCAGTAGTACCTCAGCGGGAGCCACCGGGGAGCTGTTTTTT	CASSTSAGATGELFF
TRBJ2-7	.	.	TRBV5-1	TGCGCCAGCAGCCTGCGACTAGAACGGCGCGAGCAGTACTTC	CASSLRLERREQYF
TRBJ1-6	.	TRBD1	TRBV13	TGTGCCAGCAGCTTCCGACAGGGATTTGGTTCACCCCTCCACTTT	CASSFRQGFGSPLHF
TRBJ1-6	.	.	TRBV7-9	TGTGCCAGCACCACGACGGAAACAGATAATTCACCCCTCCACTTT	CASTTTETDNSPLHF
TRBJ2-1	.	TRBD2	TRBV5-4	TGTGCCAGCAGCCGTGGAGCGGGAGGGCCGAATGAGCAGTTCTTC	CASSRGAGGPNEQFF
TRBJ2-2	.	TRBD1	TRBV5-4	TGTGCCAGCTCGCCCCCCGGGACAGGGGCCACCGGGGAGCTGTTTTTT	CASSPPGTGATGELFF
TRBJ1-4	.	.	TRBV10-2	TGCGCCAGCAGGGACGCAGGATCGGGAGAAAAACTGTTTTTT	CASRDAGSGEKLFF
TRBJ1-4	.	TRBD1	TRBV28	TGTGCCAGCAGGCCCGGGACAGGGGGTTTTGAAAAACTGTTTTTT	CASRPGTGGFEKLFF
TRBJ2-1	.	TRBD1	TRBV18	TGTGCCAGCTCACCTAACTTAGGGACAGGGGGTTACAATGAGCAGTTCTTC	CASSPNLGTGGYNEQFF
TRBJ2-7	.	.	TRBV28	TGTGCCAGCAGTTTACAGGGCAGGGATCGCGAGCAGTACTTC	CASSLQGRDREQYF
TRBJ2-3	.	TRBD2	TRBV5-4	TGTGCCAGCAGCTTCGCTAGCGGTAGCACAGATACGCAGTATTTT	CASSFASGSTDTQYF
TRBJ2-5	once	.	TRBV6-5	TGTGCCAGCAGTTACAAAGTGGGCGTTTATCAAGAGACCCAGTACTTC	CASSYKVGVYQETQYF
TRBJ2-3	.	.	TRBV9	TGTGCCAGCAGCGTGGAGGGGCGAAGCACAGATACGCAGTATTTT	CASSVEGRSTDTQYF
TRBJ2-1	.	TRBD2	TRBV19	TGTGCCAGTAGTCCTTCAGCGGGAGGAGGCAATGAGCAGTTCTTC	CASSPSAGGGNEQFF
TRBJ1-2	.	.	TRBV28	TGTGCCAGCCTACAATTACCTCCAGGGGCAGGCTACACCTTC	CASLQLPPGAGYTF
TRBJ1-4	.	.	TRBV19	TGTGCCAGTAGTGCGGGGGCTTGGGGAAAACTGTTTTTT	CASSAGAWGKLFF
TRBJ2-3	.	TRBD2	TRBV5-1	TGCGCCAGCAGCTTGGCCCCCCGACTAGCGGGAGCCACAGATACGCAGTATTTT	CASSLAPRLAGATDTQYF
TRBJ1-6	.	.	TRBV5-1	TGCGCCAGCAGTCCCGAGAATAATTCACCCCTCCACTTT	CASSPENNSPLHF
TRBJ1-4	.	TRBD1	TRBV9	TGTGCCAGCAGCGTGGCGGACAGGACCGGGCGAGGTGAAAAACTGTTTTTT	CASSVADRTGRGEKLFF
TRBJ2-1	.	.	TRBV6-4	TGTGCCAGCAGTGGAGGGACTGGAGTCTACAATGAGCAGTTCTTC	CASSGGTGVYNEQFF
TRBJ2-7	.	TRBD2	TRBV13	TGTGCCAGCAGCTCCGCTAGCGGGAGCTCCTACGAGCAGTACTTC	CASSSASGSSYEQYF
TRBJ1-3	.	TRBD1	TRBV7-8	TGTGCCAGCAGCTCGGACAGGGCACTCTCTGGAAACACCATATATTTT	CASSSDRALSGNTIYF
TRBJ2-5	.	.	TRBV5-4	TGTGCCAGCAGCTTGAAACAGGGATGGCAAGAGACCCAGTACTTC	CASSLKQGWQETQYF
TRBJ2-1	once	TRBD2	TRBV5-1	TGCGCCAGCAACTTGGACCCCAGCGGGAGGGCCGGAGATGAGCAGTTCTTC	CASNLDPSGRAGDEQFF
TRBJ2-1	.	TRBD2	TRBV28	TGTGCCAGCAGTCCCGGACTAGCCTACAATGAGCAGTTCTTC	CASSPGLAYNEQFF
TRBJ1-5	.	.	TRBV6-5	TGTGCCAGCAGCCTGGACAGAGACAATCAGCCCCAGCATTTT	CASSLDRDNQPQHF
TRBJ1-4	.	TRBD1	TRBV7-2	TGTGCCAGCAGCTTAGGGGGGACAGGGGCCTCTAATGAAAAACTGTTTTTT	CASSLGGTGASNEKLFF
TRBJ1-2	.	TRBD1	TRBV6-5	TGTGCCAGCAGTTACCCTGGGACAGGGTTTAATGGCTACACCTTC	CASSYPGTGFNGYTF
TRBJ1-3	once	TRBD1	TRBV14	TGTGCCAGCAGCCAAGGGACAGGGTACGGAAACACCATATATTTT	CASSQGTGYGNTIYF
TRBJ2-2	.	TRBD1	TRBV6-5	TGTGCCAGCAGTTACCGGACAGGTAACACCGGGGAGCTGTTTTTT	CASSYRTGNTGELFF
TRBJ2-1	.	.	TRBV19	TGTGCCAGTAGAACCGGGTTTGGATCCTACAATGAGCAGTTCTTC	CASRTGFGSYNEQFF
TRBJ1-4	.	TRBD1	TRBV29-1	TGCAGCGCCCGGACAGGGGCTTTTACTAATGAAAAACTGTTTTTT	CSARTGAFTNEKLFF
TRBJ2-2	.	TRBD2	TRBV2	TGTGCCAGCAGCGAGCAATCTGGGACTAGCGGGAGATGGACCGGGGAGCTGTTTTTT	CASSEQSGTSGRWTGELFF
TRBJ1-1	.	.	TRBV5-4	TGTGCCAGCAGCCCTGACAGGTTGAACACTGAAGCTTTCTTT	CASSPDRLNTEAFF
TRBJ2-7	.	TRBD2	TRBV28	TGTGCCAGCAGTTTATTAATAAAGCGGGAGTTAGGTATAGCGCGCGAGCAGTACTTC	CASSLLIKRELGIAREQYF
TRBJ2-7	.	TRBD1	TRBV7-6	TGTGCCAGCAGCTTTGGACAGGGCAACTCCTACGAGCAGTACTTC	CASSFGQGNSYEQYF
TRBJ1-2	.	.	TRBV4-1	TGCGCCAGCAGCCAGGTGACAGGAGAAGGCTACACCTTC	CASSQVTGEGYTF
TRBJ2-5	.	.	TRBV2	TGTGCCAGCAGCCTCCAACAGTCCCAAGAGACCCAGTACTTC	CASSLQQSQETQYF
TRBJ2-1	.	TRBD2	TRBV5-4	TGTGCCAGCAGCTGGGGGGGCTCCTACAATGAGCAGTTCTTC	CASSWGGSYNEQFF
TRBJ2-3	.	.	TRBV19	TGTGCCAGTAGTCTCGCCCCGGGGGATACGCAGTATTTT	CASSLAPGDTQYF
TRBJ1-5	.	.	TRBV19	TGTGCCAGTAGTGCACAGGGAGGGCAGCCCCAGCATTTT	CASSAQGGQPQHF
TRBJ1-3	.	TRBD1	TRBV28	TGTGCCAGCAGTGCACCGGGACAGGGGGCCCGAAACACCATATATTTT	CASSAPGQGARNTIYF
TRBJ1-5	.	.	TRBV6-5	TGTGCCAGCAGCTCACGGGGACACAATCAGCCCCAGCATTTT	CASSSRGHNQPQHF
TRBJ1-2	.	.	TRBV27	TGTGCCAGCAGCCTACAGGGAAACTATGGCTACACCTTC	CASSLQGNYGYTF
TRBJ1-1	.	TRBD1	TRBV14	TGTGCCAGCAGCCAGGGGGGACAGGTCGAAGCTTTCTTT	CASSQGGQVEAFF
TRBJ2-6	.	TRBD1	TRBV4-1	TGCGCCAGCAGCCCCCGCCCGGGACAGGGGAGCTCTGGGGCCAACGTCCTGACTTTC	CASSPRPGQGSSGANVLTF
TRBJ1-1	.	.	TRBV10-3	TGTGCCATCAGTCGCGAGGGAGGGGACACTGAAGCTTTCTTT	CAISREGGDTEAFF
TRBJ2-1	few	.	TRBV28	TGTGCCAGCAGTTTTCGTTCAGGAAGTGCCTACAATGAGCAGTTCTTC	CASSFRSGSAYNEQFF
TRBJ2-1	.	TRBD2	TRBV2	TGTGCCAGCGAGATAGCGGGTAACAATGAGCAGTTCTTC	CASEIAGNNEQFF
TRBJ2-4	.	.	TRBV7-8	TGTGCCAGCAGTTTAGACCAGGGGGGAGCCAAAAACATTCAGTACTTC	CASSLDQGGAKNIQYF
TRBJ2-7	.	TRBD1	TRBV6-5	TGTGCCAGCAGCCCGGACAGGGGAACTTACGAGCAGTACTTC	CASSPDRGTYEQYF
TRBJ2-7	.	TRBD1	TRBV29-1	TGCAGCGTCGGGGGGACAGGGGTCTACGAGCAGTACTTC	CSVGGTGVYEQYF
TRBJ2-3	.	TRBD1	TRBV5-1	TGCGCCAGCAGCTTGGTAACAGGGGGCGGCCCTGATACGCAGTATTTT	CASSLVTGGGPDTQYF
TRBJ1-2	.	.	TRBV28	TGTGCCAGCAGTTTATCTGACAGACACGGCTACACCTTC	CASSLSDRHGYTF
TRBJ2-1	.	.	TRBV6-1	TGTGCCAGCAGTGACGCCGGGACCTACAATGAGCAGTTCTTC	CASSDAGTYNEQFF
TRBJ2-3	.	TRBD2	TRBV19	TGTGCCAGTAGTGACCGAGCGGGAGCAGATACGCAGTATTTT	CASSDRAGADTQYF
TRBJ2-5	few	.	TRBV5-8	TGTGCCAGCAGCGGGGGGTGGAAGTCCCAGTACTTC	CASSGGWKSQYF
TRBJ1-6	.	.	TRBV6-5	TGTGCCAGCAGTCCCGGGGGTTCACCCCTCCACTTT	CASSPGGSPLHF
TRBJ1-2	.	.	TRBV3-1/TRBV3-2	TGTGCCAGCAGCCAAGATCAACAGGGATGGGGCTATGGCTACACCTTC	CASSQDQQGWGYGYTF
TRBJ2-1	.	TRBD1	TRBV27	TGTGCCAGCAGTCTCCTCTTCAGCCCCGGGACAGGGCTTCGGAATGAGCAGTTCTTC	CASSLLFSPGTGLRNEQFF